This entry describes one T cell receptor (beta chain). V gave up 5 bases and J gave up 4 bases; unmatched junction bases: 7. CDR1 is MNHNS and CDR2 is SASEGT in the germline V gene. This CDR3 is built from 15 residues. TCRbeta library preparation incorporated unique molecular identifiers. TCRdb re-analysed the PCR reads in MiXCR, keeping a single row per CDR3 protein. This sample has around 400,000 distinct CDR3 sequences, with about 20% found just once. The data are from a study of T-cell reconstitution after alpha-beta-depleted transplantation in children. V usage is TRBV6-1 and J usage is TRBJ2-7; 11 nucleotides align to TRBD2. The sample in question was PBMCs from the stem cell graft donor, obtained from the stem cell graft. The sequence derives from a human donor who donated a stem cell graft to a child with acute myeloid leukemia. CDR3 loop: CASSILAGGLYEQYF. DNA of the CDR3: TGTGCCAGCAGTATCCTAGCGGGAGGTCTATACGAGCAGTACTTC.